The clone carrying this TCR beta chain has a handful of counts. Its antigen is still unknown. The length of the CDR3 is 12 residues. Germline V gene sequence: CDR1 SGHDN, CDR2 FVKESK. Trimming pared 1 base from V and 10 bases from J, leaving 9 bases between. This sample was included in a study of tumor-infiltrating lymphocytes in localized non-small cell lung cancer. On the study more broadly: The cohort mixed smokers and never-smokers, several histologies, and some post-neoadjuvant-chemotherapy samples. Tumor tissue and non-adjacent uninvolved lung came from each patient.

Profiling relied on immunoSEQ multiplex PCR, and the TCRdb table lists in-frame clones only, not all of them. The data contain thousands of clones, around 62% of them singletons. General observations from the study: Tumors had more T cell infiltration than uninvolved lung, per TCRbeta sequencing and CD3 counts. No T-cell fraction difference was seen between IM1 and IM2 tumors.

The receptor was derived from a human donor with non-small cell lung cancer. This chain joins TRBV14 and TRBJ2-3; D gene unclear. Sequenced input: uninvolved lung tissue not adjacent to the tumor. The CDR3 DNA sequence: TGTGCCAGCAGCCAAGCGCGTTTCGCGCAGTATTTT. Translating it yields CASSQARFAQYF.